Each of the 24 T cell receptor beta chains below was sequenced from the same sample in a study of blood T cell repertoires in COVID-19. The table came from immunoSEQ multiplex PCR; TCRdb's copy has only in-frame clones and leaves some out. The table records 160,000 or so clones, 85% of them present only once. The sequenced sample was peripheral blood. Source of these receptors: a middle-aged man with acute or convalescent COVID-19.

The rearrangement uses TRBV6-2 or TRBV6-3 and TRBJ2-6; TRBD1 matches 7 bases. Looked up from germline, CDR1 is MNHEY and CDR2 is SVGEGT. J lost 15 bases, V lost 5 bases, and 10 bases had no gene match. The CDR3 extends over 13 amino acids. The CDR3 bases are TGTGCCAGCAGTCCCGACAGGCGGACAGGCCTGACTTTC. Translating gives CASSPDRRTGLTF.

As DNA, the CDR3 is TGTGCCAGCAGCCCGGGACAGAGCTCCTACGAGCAGTACTTC. Encoded protein: CASSPGQSSYEQYF. The J gene is TRBJ2-7, the V gene TRBV4-2; 7 nucleotides line up with TRBD1. Germline lookup yields CDR1 LGHNA and CDR2 YNFKEQ. CDR3 length equals 14 residues. The trim removed 4 bases at V and 0 bases at J, leaving 3 bases unmatched.

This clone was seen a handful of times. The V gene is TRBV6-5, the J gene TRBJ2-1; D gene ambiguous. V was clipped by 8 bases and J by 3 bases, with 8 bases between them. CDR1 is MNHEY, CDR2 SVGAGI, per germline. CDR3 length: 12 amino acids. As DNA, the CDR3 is TGTGCCAGCTCACATGTCTACAATGAGCAGTTCTTC. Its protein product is CASSHVYNEQFF.

The CDR3 sequence: CASSGLQTGEQYF. As DNA, the CDR3 is TGTGCCAGCAGTGGCCTACAGACCGGCGAGCAGTACTTC. The chain links TRBV2 to TRBJ2-7; the D is unclear. This CDR3 spans 13 amino acids. V was clipped by 4 bases and J by 6 bases, with 13 bases between them. Germline assignment: CDR1 SNHLY and CDR2 FYNNEI.

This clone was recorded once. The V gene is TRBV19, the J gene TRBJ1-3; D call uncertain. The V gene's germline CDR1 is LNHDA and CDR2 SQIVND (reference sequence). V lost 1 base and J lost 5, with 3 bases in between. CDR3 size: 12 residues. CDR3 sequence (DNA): TGTGCCAGTAGTATAGGGCGAAACACCATATATTTT. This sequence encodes CASSIGRNTIYF.

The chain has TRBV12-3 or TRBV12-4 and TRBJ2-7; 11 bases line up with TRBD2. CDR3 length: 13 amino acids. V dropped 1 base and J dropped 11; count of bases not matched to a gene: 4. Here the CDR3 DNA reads TGTGCCAGCAGTTTAGTTAGCGGGGGGGCTGAGTACTTC. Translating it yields CASSLVSGGAEYF.

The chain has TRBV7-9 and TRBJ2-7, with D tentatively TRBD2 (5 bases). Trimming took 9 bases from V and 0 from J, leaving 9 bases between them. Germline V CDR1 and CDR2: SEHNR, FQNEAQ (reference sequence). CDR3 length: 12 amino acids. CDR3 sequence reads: CASDSDSYEQYF. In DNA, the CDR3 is TGTGCCAGTGATAGCGACTCCTACGAGCAGTACTTC.

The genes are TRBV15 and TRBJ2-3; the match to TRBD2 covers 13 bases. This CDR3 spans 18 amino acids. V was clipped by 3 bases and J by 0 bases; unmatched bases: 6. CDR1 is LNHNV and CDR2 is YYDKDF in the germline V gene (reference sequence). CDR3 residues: CATSSLPGLAGSTDTQYF. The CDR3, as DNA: TGTGCCACCAGCAGCCTTCCGGGACTAGCGGGGAGCACAGATACGCAGTATTTT.

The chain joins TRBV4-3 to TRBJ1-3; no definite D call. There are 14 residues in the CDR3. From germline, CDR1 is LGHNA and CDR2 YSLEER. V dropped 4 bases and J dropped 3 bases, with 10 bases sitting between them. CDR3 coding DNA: TGCGCCAGCAGCCTGGGCATGGGTGGAAACACCATATATTTT. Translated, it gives CASSLGMGGNTIYF.

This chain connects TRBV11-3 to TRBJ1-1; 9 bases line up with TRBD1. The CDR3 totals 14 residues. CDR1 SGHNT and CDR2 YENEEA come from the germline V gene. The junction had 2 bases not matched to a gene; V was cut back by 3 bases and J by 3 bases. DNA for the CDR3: TGTGCCAGCAGCTTGACAGGGGGGGACACTGAAGCTTTCTTT. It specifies CASSLTGGDTEAFF.

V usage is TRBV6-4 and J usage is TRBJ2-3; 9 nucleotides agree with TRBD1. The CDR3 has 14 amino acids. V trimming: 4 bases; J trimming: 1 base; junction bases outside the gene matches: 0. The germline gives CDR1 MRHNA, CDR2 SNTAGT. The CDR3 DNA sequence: TGTGCCAGCAGTGGGACAGGGGGCACAGATACGCAGTATTTT. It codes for CASSGTGGTDTQYF.

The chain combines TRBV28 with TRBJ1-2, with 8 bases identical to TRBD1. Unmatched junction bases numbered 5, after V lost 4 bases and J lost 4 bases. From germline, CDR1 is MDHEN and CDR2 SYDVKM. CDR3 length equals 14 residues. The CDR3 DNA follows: TGTGCCAGCAGTTCGGACAGGGCCTTCTATGGCTACACCTTC. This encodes CASSSDRAFYGYTF.

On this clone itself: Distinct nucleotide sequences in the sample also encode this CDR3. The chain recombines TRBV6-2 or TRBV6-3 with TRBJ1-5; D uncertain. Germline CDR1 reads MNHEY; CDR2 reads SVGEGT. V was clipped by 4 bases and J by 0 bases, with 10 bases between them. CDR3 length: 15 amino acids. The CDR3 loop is CASSSTGVSNQPQHF. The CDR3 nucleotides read TGTGCCAGCAGTTCCACCGGGGTTAGCAATCAGCCCCAGCATTTT.

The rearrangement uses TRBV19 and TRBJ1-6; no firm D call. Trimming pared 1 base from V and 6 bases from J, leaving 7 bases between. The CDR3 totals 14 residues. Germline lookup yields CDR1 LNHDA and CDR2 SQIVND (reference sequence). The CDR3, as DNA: TGTGCCAGTAGTATAGTAAACGGTAATTCACCCCTCCACTTT. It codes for CASSIVNGNSPLHF. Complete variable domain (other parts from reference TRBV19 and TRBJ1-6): DGGITQSPKYLFRKEGQNVTLSCEQNLNHDAMYWYRQDPGQGLRLIYYSQIVNDFQKGDIAEGYSVSREKKESFPLTVTSAQKNPTAFYLCASSIVNGNSPLHFGNGTRLTVT.

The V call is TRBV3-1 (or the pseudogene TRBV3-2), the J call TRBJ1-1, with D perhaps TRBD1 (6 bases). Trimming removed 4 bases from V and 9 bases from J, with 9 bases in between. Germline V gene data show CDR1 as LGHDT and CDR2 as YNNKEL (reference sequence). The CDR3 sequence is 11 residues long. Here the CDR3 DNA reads TGTGCCAGCAGCCGGCAGGGGCAAGCTTTCTTT. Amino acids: CASSRQGQAFF.

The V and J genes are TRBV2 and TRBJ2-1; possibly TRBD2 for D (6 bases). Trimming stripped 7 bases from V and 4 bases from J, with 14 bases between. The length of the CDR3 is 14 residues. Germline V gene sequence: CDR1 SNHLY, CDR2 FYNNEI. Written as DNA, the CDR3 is TGTGCCAGCAACTTTATGGGGGGTTACAATGAGCAGTTCTTC. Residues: CASNFMGGYNEQFF.

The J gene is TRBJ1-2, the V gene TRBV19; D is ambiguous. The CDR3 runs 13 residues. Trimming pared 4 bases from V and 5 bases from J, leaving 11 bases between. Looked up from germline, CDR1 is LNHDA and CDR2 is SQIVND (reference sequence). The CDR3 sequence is CASSNQVFYGYTF. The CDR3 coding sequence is TGTGCCAGTAGTAATCAGGTCTTTTATGGCTACACCTTC. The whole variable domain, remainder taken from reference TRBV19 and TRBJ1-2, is DGGITQSPKYLFRKEGQNVTLSCEQNLNHDAMYWYRQDPGQGLRLIYYSQIVNDFQKGDIAEGYSVSREKKESFPLTVTSAQKNPTAFYLCASSNQVFYGYTFGSGTRLTVV.

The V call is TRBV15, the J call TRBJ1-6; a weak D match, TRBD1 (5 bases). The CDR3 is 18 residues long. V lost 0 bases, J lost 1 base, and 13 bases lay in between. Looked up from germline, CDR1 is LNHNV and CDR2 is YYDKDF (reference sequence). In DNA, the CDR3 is TGTGCCACCAGCAGAGAAGATTCAGGGCAATCCTATAATTCACCCCTCCACTTT. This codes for CATSREDSGQSYNSPLHF.

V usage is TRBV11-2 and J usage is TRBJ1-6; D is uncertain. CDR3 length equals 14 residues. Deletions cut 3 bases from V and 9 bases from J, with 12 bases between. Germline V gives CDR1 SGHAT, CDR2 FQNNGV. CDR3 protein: CASSFTGPGSPLHF. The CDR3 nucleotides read TGTGCCAGCAGCTTCACGGGTCCGGGTTCACCCCTCCACTTT.

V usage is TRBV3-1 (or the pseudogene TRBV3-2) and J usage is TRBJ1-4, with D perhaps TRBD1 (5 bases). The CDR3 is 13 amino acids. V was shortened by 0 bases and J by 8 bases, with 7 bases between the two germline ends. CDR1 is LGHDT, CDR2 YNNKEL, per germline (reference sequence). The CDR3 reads CASSQDWGEKLFF. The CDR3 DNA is TGTGCCAGCAGCCAAGATTGGGGCGAAAAACTGTTTTTT.

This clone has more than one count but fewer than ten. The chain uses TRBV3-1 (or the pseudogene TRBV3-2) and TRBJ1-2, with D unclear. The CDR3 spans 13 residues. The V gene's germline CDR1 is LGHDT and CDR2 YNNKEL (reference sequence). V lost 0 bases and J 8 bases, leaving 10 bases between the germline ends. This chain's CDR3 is CASSQERGKGYTF. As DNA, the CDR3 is TGTGCCAGCAGCCAAGAACGGGGTAAAGGCTACACCTTC.

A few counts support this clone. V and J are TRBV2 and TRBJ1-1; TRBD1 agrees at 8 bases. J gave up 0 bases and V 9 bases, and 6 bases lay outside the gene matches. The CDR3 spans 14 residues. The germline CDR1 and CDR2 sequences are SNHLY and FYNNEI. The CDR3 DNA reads TGTGCCAGTTCCCGGACAGGGCTGAACACTGAAGCTTTCTTT. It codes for CASSRTGLNTEAFF.

The CDR3 sequence is CAISVPNTGELFF. CDR3 DNA: TGTGCCATCAGTGTTCCTAACACCGGGGAGCTGTTTTTT. The chain uses TRBV10-3 and TRBJ2-2; D is ambiguous. The CDR3 contains 13 residues. From germline, CDR1 is ENHRY and CDR2 SYGVKD. V shed 4 bases and J shed 2 bases, with 5 bases lying between them.

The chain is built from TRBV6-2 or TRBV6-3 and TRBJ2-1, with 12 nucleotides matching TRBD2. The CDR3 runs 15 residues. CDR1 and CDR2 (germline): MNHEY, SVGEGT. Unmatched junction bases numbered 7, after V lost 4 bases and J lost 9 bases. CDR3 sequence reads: CASSFLAGGPGEQFF. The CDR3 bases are TGTGCCAGCAGTTTTCTAGCGGGGGGGCCAGGTGAGCAGTTCTTC.